This T cell receptor (beta chain) derives from a study of T cell responses to AZD1222 COVID-19 vaccine. Study-wide results and limits: Repertoires were obtained only post-peak T cell response. Epitopes outside B.1.351 and B.1.1.7 mutated regions reportedly drew nearly half of spike TCRs. Seropositive status at baseline applied to only a handful of AZD1222 recipients.

This clone has a single count. Its antigen is not identified. The CDR3 is made up of 15 amino acids. Germline V CDR1 and CDR2: MDHEN, SYDVKM. V lost 7 bases, J lost 5 bases, and 20 bases lay in between. Generated by immunoSEQ multiplex PCR, the TCRdb table keeps only in-frame clones and is missing some. There are 200,000 to 250,000 clones in the sample; around 94% occur only once, and around 1.7% lies in the top ten. The sequence came from an adult who received the MenACWY meningococcal vaccine as a control. J is TRBJ1-1 and V is TRBV28; D unresolved. The specimen comprised peripheral blood, sampled 28 days after the second dose of the MenACWY control vaccine. CDR3 in amino acids: CASTPREGSGTEAFF. CDR3 nucleotides: TGTGCCAGCACCCCTAGGGAGGGAAGTGGGACTGAAGCTTTCTTT. The entire variable domain, with the rest obtained from reference TRBV28 and TRBJ1-1, is as follows: DVKVTQSSRYLVKRTGEKVFLECVQDMDHENMFWYRQDPGLGLRLIYFSYDVKMKEKGDIPEGYSVSREKKERFSLILESASTNQTSMYLCASTPREGSGTEAFFGQGTRLTVV.